This T cell receptor beta chain appears in the sequencing data of a study of graft-versus-host responses after intestinal transplantation. Whole-study context: Each transplant was multivisceral, liver-intestinal, or isolated intestinal. Each patient got anti-thymocyte globulin induction, then tacrolimus and steroids for about 3 years.

V was pared by 5 bases and J by 2 bases, with 4 bases of the junction left unmatched. This CDR3 has 14 residues. Germline CDR1 is PRHDT and CDR2 is FYEKMQ (reference sequence). Clones were sequenced by immunoSEQ multiplex PCR, and TCRdb holds only the in-frame ones, with some missing. The sample lists 20,000 to 25,000 clones; around 47% were seen once. Regarding the study as a whole: GvH clones appeared in recipient marrow, some first in ileum or blood.

Investigators plated around 200,000 CFSE-labeled responder cells together with around 200,000 irradiated stimulator cells labeled with violet dye. Once the reaction had ended, proliferating CFSE-low CD3+CD4+ and CD3+CD8+ responders were sorted. The clonotype comes from a human patient who was an organ donor for intestinal transplantation. This chain links TRBV13 with TRBJ1-2; 8 nucleotides agree with TRBD1. This material consisted of alloreactive CD8+ T cells from a mixed lymphocyte reaction culture, taken before transplantation. Subset of the sample: CFSE-low proliferating T cells sorted from approximately 6-day pre-transplant mixed lymphocyte reaction (GvH or HvG direction). The CDR3 DNA follows: TGTGCCAGCAGCCGGGACAGGACCAACTATGGCTACACCTTC. This gives the protein CASSRDRTNYGYTF. Filled out from reference TRBV13 and TRBJ1-2, the complete variable domain reads AAGVIQSPRHLIKEKRETATLKCYPIPRHDTVYWYQQGPGQDPQFLISFYEKMQSDKGSIPDRFSAQQFSDYHSELNMSSLELGDSALYFCASSRDRTNYGYTFGSGTRLTVV.